The 18 T cell receptor beta chains given below trace back to one sample, sequenced in a study of blood T cell repertoires in COVID-19. Sequencing was performed with immunoSEQ multiplex PCR; in TCRdb, only in-frame clones are kept and a portion is missing. The profile covers 95,000 to 100,000 clones, with about 92% appearing a single time and 5.7% taken by the ten largest. Material for sequencing was peripheral blood. Source of these receptors: a man aged 50 to 59 with active COVID-19.

V and J are TRBV5-4 and TRBJ2-1, with 10 bases identical to TRBD2. The V gene end was trimmed by 5 bases and the J gene end by 5 bases; junction bases not matched to a gene: 7. Germline V lookup: CDR1 SGHNT, CDR2 YYREEE (reference sequence). CDR3 size: 15 residues. The CDR3 DNA sequence: TGTGCCAGCAGACCTTCTAGCGGGAGTCACAATGAGCAGTTCTTC. Translation gives CASRPSSGSHNEQFF.

The sample holds one count of this clone. V and J are TRBV27 and TRBJ1-5; D not certain. The CDR3 spans 15 residues. Trimming took 2 bases from V and 1 from J, leaving 9 bases between them. Per the germline V gene, CDR1 is MNHEY and CDR2 is SMNVEV (reference sequence). Here the CDR3 DNA reads TGTGCCAGCAGTTTAACCCGAGGGAGCAATCAGCCCCAGCATTTT. It translates to CASSLTRGSNQPQHF.

The count of this clone is one. The V and J genes are TRBV2 and TRBJ2-3; 11 nucleotides agree with TRBD2. V shed 7 bases, J shed 0 bases, and the junction held 6 bases outside the gene matches. Germline lookup yields CDR1 SNHLY and CDR2 FYNNEI. This CDR3 is 16 amino acids long. This CDR3 is CASTLSGRASTDTQYF. The CDR3 bases are TGTGCCAGCACTCTTAGCGGGAGGGCTAGCACAGATACGCAGTATTTT.

This clone has only one observation. V and J are TRBV19 and TRBJ2-3; 11 nucleotides match TRBD2. The V gene end was trimmed by 2 bases and the J gene end by 5 bases; junction bases not matched to a gene: 0. CDR1 and CDR2 (germline): LNHDA, SQIVND (reference sequence). CDR3 length: 14 residues. The CDR3 loop is CASSITSGRDTQYF. The DNA of the CDR3 is TGTGCCAGTAGTATAACTAGCGGGAGAGATACGCAGTATTTT.

This chain connects TRBV12-3 or TRBV12-4 to TRBJ2-5, with D unresolved. The CDR3 length is 13 residues. V was trimmed by 4 bases and J by 5 bases, leaving 11 bases between them. CDR3 region: CASSSYSGETQYF. The CDR3 DNA is TGTGCCAGCAGTTCCTACTCCGGGGAGACCCAGTACTTC.

The chain uses TRBV5-1 and TRBJ2-3; D unclear. Germline CDR1 and CDR2: SGHRS and YFSETQ. This CDR3 spans 13 amino acids. Trimming pared 4 bases from V and 0 bases from J, leaving 6 bases between. CDR3 in amino acids: CASSRRSTDTQYF. The CDR3, as DNA: TGCGCCAGCAGCCGCAGGAGCACAGATACGCAGTATTTT.

This clone has a single count. The chain uses TRBV28 and TRBJ2-2; 9 bases line up with TRBD2. This CDR3 is 15 amino acids long. Germline CDR1 reads MDHEN; CDR2 reads SYDVKM. Unmatched junction bases numbered 5, after V lost 6 bases and J lost 3 bases. In DNA form, the CDR3 reads TGTGCCAGCAGCCGGACTAGCGCCTACACCGGGGAGCTGTTTTTT. Protein: CASSRTSAYTGELFF.

The genes are TRBV11-2 and TRBJ2-2, with D possibly matching TRBD1 (5 bases). Trimming shortened V by 6 bases and J by 4 bases, and 12 bases separated the two germline ends. The germline V gene encodes CDR1 SGHAT and CDR2 FQNNGV. CDR3 length: 14 amino acids. The CDR3 nucleotides are TGTGCCAGCAGGACCGATAGGGGCACCGGGGAGCTGTTTTTT. Protein product: CASRTDRGTGELFF. Full variable domain (outside the CDR3, taken from reference TRBV11-2 and TRBJ2-2): EAGVAQSPRYKIIEKRQSVAFWCNPISGHATLYWYQQILGQGPKLLIQFQNNGVVDDSQLPKDRFSAERLKGVDSTLKIQPAKLEDSAVYLCASRTDRGTGELFFGEGSRLTVL.

The chain has TRBV4-2 and TRBJ2-2; TRBD2 matches at 8 bases. The junction had 9 bases not matched to a gene; V was cut back by 3 bases and J by 9 bases. The CDR3 runs 15 residues. The germline gives CDR1 LGHNA, CDR2 YNFKEQ. This CDR3 reads CASSHRDGGGRELFF. CDR3 DNA sequence: TGTGCCAGCAGCCATCGCGACGGGGGGGGCCGGGAGCTGTTTTTT.

The chain recombines TRBV3-1 (or the pseudogene TRBV3-2) with TRBJ2-6, with 8 bases matching TRBD1. V trimming: 0 bases; J trimming: 0 bases; junction bases outside the gene matches: 7. Germline CDR1 LGHDT, CDR2 YNNKEL (reference sequence). CDR3 length equals 19 residues. The CDR3 DNA reads as TGTGCCAGCAGCCAAGATGTTTGGACAGGGATCTCTGGGGCCAACGTCCTGACTTTC. Translating it yields CASSQDVWTGISGANVLTF.

A few counts support this clone. The chain employs TRBV30 and TRBJ1-6; D uncertain. The V end was cut by 2 bases, the J end by 14 bases, with 22 bases between. In germline, CDR1 is GTSNPN, CDR2 SVGIG (reference sequence). The CDR3 is made up of 15 amino acids. In DNA, the CDR3 is TGTGCCTGGAGTCCTCCACCCTTCGCCCCTCGAGCCCTCCACTTT. Translating it yields CAWSPPPFAPRALHF. Based on the CDR3 plus reference TRBV30 and TRBJ1-6, the full variable domain is SQTIHQWPATLVQPVGSPLSLECTVEGTSNPNLYWYRQAAGRGLQLLFYSVGIGQISSEVPQNLSASRPQDRQFILSSKKLLLSDSGFYLCAWSPPPFAPRALHFGNGTRLTVT.

The chain joins TRBV5-4 to TRBJ1-1; D unresolved. Deletions cut 2 bases from V and 1 base from J, with 9 bases between. The V gene's germline CDR1 is SGHNT and CDR2 YYREEE (reference sequence). The CDR3 is made up of 14 amino acids. In DNA, the CDR3 is TGTGCCAGCAGCTTTCCACAGTCGAACACTGAAGCTTTCTTT. Amino acid sequence: CASSFPQSNTEAFF.

The V and J genes are TRBV5-1 and TRBJ2-1; TRBD2 agrees at 8 bases. Germline CDR1 reads SGHRS; CDR2 reads YFSETQ. The V and J ends lost 1 base and 5 bases, in that order; junction bases with no gene match: 5. The CDR3 extends over 15 amino acids. The CDR3 DNA sequence: TGCGCCAGCAGCTTGAGTCTAGCGGGCCACAATGAGCAGTTCTTC. Translating it yields CASSLSLAGHNEQFF.

V gene TRBV9 combines with J gene TRBJ2-4; 16 bases match TRBD2. Unmatched junction bases numbered 9, after V lost 3 bases and J lost 0 bases. CDR3 length equals 20 residues. Germline lookup yields CDR1 SGDLS and CDR2 YYNGEE. CDR3 DNA: TGTGCCAGCAGCGCCCCCGGGACTAGCGGGAGGGACCTAGCCAAAAACATTCAGTACTTC. Translation gives CASSAPGTSGRDLAKNIQYF.

The rearrangement joins TRBV6-5 to TRBJ2-3; 8 bases fit TRBD1. The CDR3 covers 13 residues. V trimming: 6 bases; J trimming: 11 bases; junction bases outside the gene matches: 10. Germline lookup yields CDR1 MNHEY and CDR2 SVGAGI. CDR3 in amino acids: CASSLSRTGQQYF. As DNA, the CDR3 is TGTGCCAGCAGCTTAAGCCGGACAGGGCAGCAGTATTTT.

The chain links TRBV7-9 to TRBJ1-4, with no clear D. V was clipped by 6 bases and J by 4 bases, with 6 bases between them. From germline, CDR1 is SEHNR and CDR2 FQNEAQ (reference sequence). This CDR3 is 12 amino acids long. This chain's CDR3 is CASRADNEKLFF. The CDR3 DNA is TGTGCCAGCAGGGCTGATAATGAAAAACTGTTTTTT. The full variable domain, its missing parts supplied by reference TRBV7-9 and TRBJ1-4, is DTGVSQNPRHKITKRGQNVTFRCDPISEHNRLYWYRQTLGQGPEFLTYFQNEAQLEKSRLLSDRFSAERPKGSFSTLEIQRTEQGDSAMYLCASRADNEKLFFGSGTQLSVL.

V gene TRBV11-3 combines with J gene TRBJ2-1; possibly TRBD1 for D (6 bases). Germline loops: CDR1 SGHNT, CDR2 YENEEA. V shed 6 bases and J shed 8 bases, with 14 bases lying between them. The length of the CDR3 is 13 residues. Here the CDR3 reads CASSRTTGYEQFF. CDR3 sequence (DNA): TGTGCCAGCAGTCGAACCACAGGGTATGAGCAGTTCTTC.

V and J are TRBV4-1 and TRBJ1-4; D gene ambiguous. CDR3 size: 15 residues. V lost 2 bases and J 7 bases, leaving 14 bases between the germline ends. Looked up from germline, CDR1 is MGHRA and CDR2 is YSYEKL. CDR3 bases: TGCGCCAGCAGCCAAAGGTCAGCGGAGGTTGAAAAACTGTTTTTT. Translation gives CASSQRSAEVEKLFF.